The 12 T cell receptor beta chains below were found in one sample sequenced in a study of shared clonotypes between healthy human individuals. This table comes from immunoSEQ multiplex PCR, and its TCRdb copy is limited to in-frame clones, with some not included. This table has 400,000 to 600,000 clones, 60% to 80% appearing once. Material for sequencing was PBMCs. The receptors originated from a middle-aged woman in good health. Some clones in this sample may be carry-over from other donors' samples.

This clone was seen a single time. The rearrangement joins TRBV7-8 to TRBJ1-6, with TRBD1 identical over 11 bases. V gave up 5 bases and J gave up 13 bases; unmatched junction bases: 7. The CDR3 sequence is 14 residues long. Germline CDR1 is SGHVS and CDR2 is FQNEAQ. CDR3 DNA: TGTGCCAGCAGCCCAGGACAGGGGGCGCGTCCCCTCCACTTT. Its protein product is CASSPGQGARPLHF.

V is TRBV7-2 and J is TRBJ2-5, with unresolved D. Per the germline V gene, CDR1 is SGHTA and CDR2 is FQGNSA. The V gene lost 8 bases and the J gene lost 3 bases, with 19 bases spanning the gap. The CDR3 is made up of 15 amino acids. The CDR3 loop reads CASSPVVGREETQYF. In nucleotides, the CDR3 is TGTGCCAGCTCACCGGTCGTTGGACGAGAAGAGACCCAGTACTTC. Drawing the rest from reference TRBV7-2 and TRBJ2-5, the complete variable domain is GAGVSQSPSNKVTEKGKDVELRCDPISGHTALYWYRQSLGQGLEFLIYFQGNSAPDKSGLPSDRFSAERTGGSVSTLTIQRTQQEDSAVYLCASSPVVGREETQYFGPGTRLLVL.

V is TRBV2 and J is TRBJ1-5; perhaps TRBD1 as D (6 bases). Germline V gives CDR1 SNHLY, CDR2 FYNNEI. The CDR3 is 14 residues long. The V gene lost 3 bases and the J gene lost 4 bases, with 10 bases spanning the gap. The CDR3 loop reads CASSEGGPNQPQHF. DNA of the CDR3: TGTGCCAGCAGTGAGGGGGGCCCTAATCAGCCCCAGCATTTT. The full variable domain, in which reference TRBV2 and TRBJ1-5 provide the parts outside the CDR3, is EPEVTQTPSHQVTQMGQEVILRCVPISNHLYFYWYRQILGQKVEFLVSFYNNEISEKSEIFDDQFSVERPDGSNFTLKIRSTKLEDSAMYFCASSEGGPNQPQHFGDGTRLSIL.

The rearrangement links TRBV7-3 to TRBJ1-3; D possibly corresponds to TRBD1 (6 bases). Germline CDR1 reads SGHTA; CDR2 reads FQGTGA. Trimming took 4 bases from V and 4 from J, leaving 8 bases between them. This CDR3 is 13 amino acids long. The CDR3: CASSSGQGNTIYF. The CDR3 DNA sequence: TGTGCCAGCAGCTCCGGACAGGGAAACACCATATATTTT.

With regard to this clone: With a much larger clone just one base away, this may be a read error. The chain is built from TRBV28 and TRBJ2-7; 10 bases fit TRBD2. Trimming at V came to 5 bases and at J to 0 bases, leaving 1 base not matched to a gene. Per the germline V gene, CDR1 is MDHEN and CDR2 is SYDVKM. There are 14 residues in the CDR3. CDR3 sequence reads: CASSRTSGSYEQYF. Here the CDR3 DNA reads TGTGCCAGCAGTCGGACTAGCGGCTCCTACGAGCAGTACTTC. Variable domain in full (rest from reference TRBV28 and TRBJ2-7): DVKVTQSSRYLVKRTGEKVFLECVQDMDHENMFWYRQDPGLGLRLIYFSYDVKMKEKGDIPEGYSVSREKKERFSLILESASTNQTSMYLCASSRTSGSYEQYFGPGTRLTVT.

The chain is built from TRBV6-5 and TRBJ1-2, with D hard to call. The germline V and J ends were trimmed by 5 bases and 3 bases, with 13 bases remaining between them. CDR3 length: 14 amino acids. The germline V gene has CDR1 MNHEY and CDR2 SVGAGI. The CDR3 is CASSRHTTYYGYTF. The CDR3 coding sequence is TGTGCCAGCAGTCGGCATACTACATACTATGGCTACACCTTC.

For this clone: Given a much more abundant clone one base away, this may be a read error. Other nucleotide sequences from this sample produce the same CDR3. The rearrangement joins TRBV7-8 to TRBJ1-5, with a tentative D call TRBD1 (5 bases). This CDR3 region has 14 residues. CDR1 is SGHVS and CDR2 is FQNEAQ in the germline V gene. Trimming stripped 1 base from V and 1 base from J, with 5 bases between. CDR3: CASSLGDSNQPQHF. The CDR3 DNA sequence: TGTGCCAGCAGCTTAGGGGACAGCAATCAGCCCCAGCATTTT.

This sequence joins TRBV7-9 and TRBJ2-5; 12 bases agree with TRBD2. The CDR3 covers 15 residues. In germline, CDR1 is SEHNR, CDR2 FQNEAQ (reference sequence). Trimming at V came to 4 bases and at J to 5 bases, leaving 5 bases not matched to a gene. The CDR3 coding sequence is TGTGCCAGCAGCTCGACTAGCGGGAGTACCGAGACCCAGTACTTC. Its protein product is CASSSTSGSTETQYF. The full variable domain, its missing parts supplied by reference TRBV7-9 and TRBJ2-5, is DTGVSQNPRHKITKRGQNVTFRCDPISEHNRLYWYRQTLGQGPEFLTYFQNEAQLEKSRLLSDRFSAERPKGSFSTLEIQRTEQGDSAMYLCASSSTSGSTETQYFGPGTRLLVL.

The CDR3 loop reads CASSEFPGLAGGLTDTQYF. As DNA, the CDR3 is TGTGCCAGCAGCGAATTCCCGGGACTAGCGGGAGGTCTCACAGATACGCAGTATTTT. The rearrangement links TRBV9 to TRBJ2-3, with 15 bases lining up with TRBD2. V gave up 3 bases and J gave up 2 bases; unmatched junction bases: 10. The CDR3 is made up of 19 amino acids. Germline loops: CDR1 SGDLS, CDR2 YYNGEE. The entire variable domain, with the rest obtained from reference TRBV9 and TRBJ2-3, is as follows: DSGVTQTPKHLITATGQRVTLRCSPRSGDLSVYWYQQSLDQGLQFLIQYYNGEERAKGNILERFSAQQFPDLHSELNLSSLELGDSALYFCASSEFPGLAGGLTDTQYFGPGTRLTVL.

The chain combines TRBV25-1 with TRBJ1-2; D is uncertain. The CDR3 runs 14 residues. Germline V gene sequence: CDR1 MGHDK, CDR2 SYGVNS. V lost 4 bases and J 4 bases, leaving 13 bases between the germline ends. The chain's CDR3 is CASSGTDATYGYTF. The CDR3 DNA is TGTGCCAGCAGTGGGACCGATGCCACCTATGGCTACACCTTC.

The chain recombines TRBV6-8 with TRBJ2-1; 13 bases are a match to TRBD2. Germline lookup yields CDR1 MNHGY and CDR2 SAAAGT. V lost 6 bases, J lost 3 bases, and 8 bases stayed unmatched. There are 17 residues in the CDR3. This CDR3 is CASRPTSGGIFYNEQFF. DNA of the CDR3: TGTGCCAGCAGGCCGACTAGCGGGGGGATTTTCTACAATGAGCAGTTCTTC.

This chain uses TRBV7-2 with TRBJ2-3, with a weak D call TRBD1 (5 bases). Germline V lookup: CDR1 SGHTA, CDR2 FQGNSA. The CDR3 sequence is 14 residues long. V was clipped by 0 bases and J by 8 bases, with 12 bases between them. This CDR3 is CASSLAAGHVTQYF. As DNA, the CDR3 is TGTGCCAGCAGCTTAGCGGCAGGACACGTTACGCAGTATTTT.